Below, one T cell receptor beta chain is given with its context. The antigen remains unidentified. From the 5' RACE reads, TCRdb called clonotypes with MiXCR, one entry per CDR3 protein. The table lists around 340,000 distinct CDR3 sequences, about 12% of them singletons. The record originates from a study of identical twins. The junction had 9 bases not matched to a gene; V was cut back by 5 bases and J by 5 bases. The germline V gene encodes CDR1 DFQATT and CDR2 SNEGSKA (reference sequence). The CDR3 is 14 residues long. Study-wide findings and caveats: One should note that invariant MAIT and iNKT cells could partly confound zero-insertion analyses. Out-of-frame alpha sequences that twins shared showed excess low generation probability. Models underestimated how often monozygotic twins shared out-of-frame TCR alpha.

The sample was also reused in another study, on yellow fever vaccine responses in identical twins. That study reports: Twins reportedly mounted vaccine T cell responses that seemed partly convergent, partly personalized.

The chain combines TRBV20-1 with TRBJ2-5; 9 nucleotides agree with TRBD2. Sequences were obtained from CD8+ T cells sorted from blood. This TCR came from a woman aged 18-35 years in good health. The CDR3 is CSADRLAEGETQYF. The DNA of the CDR3 is TGCAGTGCTGACAGACTAGCGGAGGGGGAGACCCAGTACTTC.